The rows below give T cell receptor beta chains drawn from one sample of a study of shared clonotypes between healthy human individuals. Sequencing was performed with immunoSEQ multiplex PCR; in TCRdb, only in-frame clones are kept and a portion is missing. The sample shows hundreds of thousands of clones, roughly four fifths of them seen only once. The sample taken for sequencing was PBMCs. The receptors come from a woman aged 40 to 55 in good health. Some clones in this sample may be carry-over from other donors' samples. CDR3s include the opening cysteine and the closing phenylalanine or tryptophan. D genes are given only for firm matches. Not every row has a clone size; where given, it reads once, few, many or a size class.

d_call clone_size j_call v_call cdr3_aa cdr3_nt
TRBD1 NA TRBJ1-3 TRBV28 CASTSLTGAGNTIYF TGTGCCAGCACTTCCCTTACAGGGGCAGGAAACACCATATATTTT
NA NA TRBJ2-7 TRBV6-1 CASSVGPVNYEQYF TGTGCCAGCAGTGTGGGACCTGTCAATTACGAGCAGTACTTC
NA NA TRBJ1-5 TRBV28 CASSLSGRVGNQPQHF TGTGCCAGCAGTTTATCGGGCAGGGTCGGCAATCAGCCCCAGCATTTT
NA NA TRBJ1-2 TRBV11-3 CASSGKTYGYTF TGTGCCAGCAGCGGAAAGACCTATGGCTACACCTTC
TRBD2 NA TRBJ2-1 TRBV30 CAWSVFSGRAMASEQFF TGTGCCTGGAGTGTTTTTAGCGGGAGGGCCATGGCGAGTGAGCAGTTCTTC
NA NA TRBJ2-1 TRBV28 CASSFPGRYNEQFF TGTGCCAGCAGTTTTCCCGGCCGGTACAATGAGCAGTTCTTC
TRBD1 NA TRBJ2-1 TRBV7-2 CASSLGGTAYNEQFF TGTGCCAGCAGCTTAGGGGGGACAGCATACAATGAGCAGTTCTTC
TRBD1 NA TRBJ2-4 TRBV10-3 CAISEGTGNIQYF TGTGCCATCAGCGAGGGGACAGGTAACATTCAGTACTTC
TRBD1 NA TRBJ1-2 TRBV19 CASSPRHGQGSGYTF TGTGCCAGTAGCCCCCGCCACGGACAGGGGAGTGGCTACACCTTC
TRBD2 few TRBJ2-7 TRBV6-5 CASRRTSVAYEQYF TGTGCCAGCAGGCGGACTAGCGTCGCCTACGAGCAGTACTTC
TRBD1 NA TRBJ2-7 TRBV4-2 CASSQDFQGATYEQYF TGTGCCAGCAGCCAAGATTTCCAGGGGGCCACCTACGAGCAGTACTTC
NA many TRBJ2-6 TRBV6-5 CATGSSGANVLTF TGTGCCACCGGGAGCTCTGGGGCCAACGTCCTGACTTTC
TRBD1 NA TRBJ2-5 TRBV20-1 CSGDSQETQYF TGCAGTGGGGACAGTCAAGAGACCCAGTACTTC
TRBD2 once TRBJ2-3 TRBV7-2 CASSLAGGVDTQYF TGTGCCAGCAGCTTGGCGGGAGGGGTGGATACGCAGTATTTT
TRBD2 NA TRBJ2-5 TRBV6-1 CASRWASGQETQYF TGTGCCAGCAGGTGGGCTAGCGGCCAAGAGACCCAGTACTTC
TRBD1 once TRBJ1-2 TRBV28 CASSKPGTDPNYGYTF TGTGCCAGCAGCAAACCTGGGACAGATCCTAACTATGGCTACACCTTC
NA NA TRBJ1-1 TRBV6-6 CASSYGLTNTEAFF TGTGCCAGCAGTTACGGGCTCACTAACACTGAAGCTTTCTTT
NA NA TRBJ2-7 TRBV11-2 CASSFYAGAYGEQYF TGTGCCAGCAGCTTTTATGCTGGGGCATATGGGGAGCAGTACTTC
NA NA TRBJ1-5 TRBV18 CASSPSSGGINQPQHF TGTGCCAGCTCACCAAGCTCCGGGGGCATCAATCAGCCCCAGCATTTT
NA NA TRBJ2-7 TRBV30 CAWSVGGLRNEQYF TGTGCCTGGAGTGTAGGAGGGTTAAGGAACGAGCAGTACTTC
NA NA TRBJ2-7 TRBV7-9 CASSLIAGSYEQYF TGTGCCAGCAGCTTAATAGCAGGGTCCTACGAGCAGTACTTC
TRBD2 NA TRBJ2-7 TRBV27 CASSSRRLAGGPSAYEQYF TGTGCCAGCAGCTCGCGTAGGCTAGCGGGAGGGCCGTCCGCCTACGAGCAGTACTTC
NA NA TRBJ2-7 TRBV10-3 CAISGGDSIYEQYF TGTGCCATCAGCGGGGGGGACAGTATCTACGAGCAGTACTTC
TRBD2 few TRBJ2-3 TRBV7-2 CASSLFIAGGTSGDTQYF TGTGCCAGCAGCTTATTCATAGCGGGAGGGACTTCGGGAGATACGCAGTATTTT
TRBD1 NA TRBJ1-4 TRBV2 CASKPGQTNEKLFF TGTGCCAGCAAGCCGGGACAGACTAATGAAAAACTGTTTTTT
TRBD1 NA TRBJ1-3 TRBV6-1 CASSGRDRLMGGNTIYF TGTGCCAGCAGTGGCCGGGACAGGCTCATGGGGGGAAACACCATATATTTT
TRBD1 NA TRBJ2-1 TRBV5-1 CASRIQTGEGNEQFF TGCGCCAGCAGGATCCAAACAGGGGAAGGCAATGAGCAGTTCTTC
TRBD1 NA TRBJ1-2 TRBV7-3 CASSVDRGSGYTF TGTGCCAGCAGCGTAGACAGGGGGTCTGGCTACACCTTC
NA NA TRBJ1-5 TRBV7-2 CASSLGGFQPQHF TGTGCCAGCAGCTTAGGGGGATTTCAGCCCCAGCATTTT
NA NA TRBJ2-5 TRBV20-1 CSVGGKETQYF TGCAGTGTTGGCGGTAAAGAGACCCAGTACTTC
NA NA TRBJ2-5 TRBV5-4 CASSLGVSQRTQETQYF TGTGCCAGCAGCTTGGGGGTATCCCAACGGACCCAAGAGACCCAGTACTTC
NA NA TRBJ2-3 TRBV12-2 CASRLSFSGKNSDTQYF TGTGCAAGTCGCTTATCCTTTAGCGGGAAGAATTCAGATACGCAGTATTTT
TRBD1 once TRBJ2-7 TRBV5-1 CASEQGAGSEQYF TGCGCCAGTGAACAGGGGGCAGGGAGCGAGCAGTACTTC
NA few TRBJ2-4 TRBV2 CASTRQEQDIQYF TGTGCCAGCACTAGACAAGAGCAAGACATTCAGTACTTC
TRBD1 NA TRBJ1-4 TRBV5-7 CASSLATGTGNNEKLFF TGTGCCAGCAGCTTGGCCACTGGGACAGGGAATAATGAAAAACTGTTTTTT
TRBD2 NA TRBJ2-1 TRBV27 CASSVLGTSGSNEQFF TGTGCCAGCAGCGTACTAGGGACTAGCGGGAGCAATGAGCAGTTCTTC
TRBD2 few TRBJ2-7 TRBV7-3 CASSPGLAGPNHYEQYF TGTGCCAGCAGCCCCGGACTAGCGGGCCCAAACCACTACGAGCAGTACTTC
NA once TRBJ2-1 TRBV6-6 CASSYGAGPSYNEQFF TGTGCCAGCAGTTACGGGGCGGGCCCCTCCTACAATGAGCAGTTCTTC
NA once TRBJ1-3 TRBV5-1 CASSLVGESSGNTIYF TGCGCCAGCAGCTTGGTTGGGGAAAGCTCTGGAAACACCATATATTTT
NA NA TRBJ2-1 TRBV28 CASSNLGSLDEQFF TGTGCCAGCAGCAATCTCGGGAGTCTCGATGAGCAGTTCTTC
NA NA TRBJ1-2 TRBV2 CASTMTGVYGYTF TGTGCCAGCACCATGACAGGAGTCTATGGCTACACCTTC
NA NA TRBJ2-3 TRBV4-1 CASSQVPTEIDTQYF TGCGCCAGCAGCCAAGTTCCCACAGAAATAGATACGCAGTATTTT
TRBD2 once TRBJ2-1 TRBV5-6 CASSLDGLAGGYEQFF TGTGCCAGCAGCTTGGATGGACTAGCGGGAGGGTATGAGCAGTTCTTC
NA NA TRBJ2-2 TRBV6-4 CASSASAEGGTGELFF TGTGCCAGCAGTGCCTCCGCGGAGGGGGGGACCGGGGAGCTGTTTTTT
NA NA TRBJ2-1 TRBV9 CASSPRDPAYNEQFF TGTGCCAGCAGCCCGCGGGACCCGGCCTACAATGAGCAGTTCTTC
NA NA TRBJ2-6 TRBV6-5 CAAGFPGANVLTF TGTGCCGCGGGGTTTCCTGGGGCCAACGTCCTGACTTTC
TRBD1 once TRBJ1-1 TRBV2 CASSRQGGTEAFF TGTGCCAGCAGTCGACAGGGGGGCACTGAAGCTTTCTTT
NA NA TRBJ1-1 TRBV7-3 CASSLRGTDTEAFF TGTGCCAGCAGCTTAAGAGGGACGGACACTGAAGCTTTCTTT
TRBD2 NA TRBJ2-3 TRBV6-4 CASSDVAGSTDTQYF TGTGCCAGCAGTGATGTAGCGGGCAGCACAGATACGCAGTATTTT
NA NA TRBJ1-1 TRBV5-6 CASSKIDKRDTEAFF TGTGCCAGCAGCAAGATAGATAAGCGGGACACTGAAGCTTTCTTT
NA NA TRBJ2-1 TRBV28 CASSSIWRSYNEQFF TGTGCCAGCAGTTCTATCTGGAGGTCCTACAATGAGCAGTTCTTC
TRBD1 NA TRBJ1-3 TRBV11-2 CASSSPRTGYSGNTIYF TGTGCCAGCAGCTCCCCCCGGACAGGATACTCTGGAAACACCATATATTTT
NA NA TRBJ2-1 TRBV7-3 CASSSRTPDNEQFF TGTGCCAGCAGCTCCCGGACTCCCGACAATGAGCAGTTCTTC
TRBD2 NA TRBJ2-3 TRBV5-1 CASSTGLAGYLGFSTDTQYF TGCGCCAGCAGCACCGGACTAGCGGGATACCTCGGGTTTAGCACAGATACGCAGTATTTT
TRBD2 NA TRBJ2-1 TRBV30 CAWSPGTTTNEQFF TGTGCCTGGAGTCCCGGGACTACTACCAATGAGCAGTTCTTC
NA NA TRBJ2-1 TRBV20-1 CSASADEQFF TGCAGTGCTAGTGCGGATGAGCAGTTCTTC
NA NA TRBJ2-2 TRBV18 CASSSLEGARRELFF TGTGCCAGCTCATCCCTGGAGGGAGCGCGACGGGAGCTGTTTTTT